This TCR beta chain was sequenced during a study of Graves' ophthalmopathy and Graves' hyperthyroidism (dated by TCRdb to the late 2010s). About the investigation overall: Hyperthyroidism was considered stable if no progression to ophthalmopathy occurred within 18 months of follow-up. The study used signatures of the TCR beta repertoire to tell Graves' ophthalmopathy apart from Graves' hyperthyroidism and to predict which patients would progress to ophthalmopathy. In total, 135 blood samples were TCR-sequenced: 43 ophthalmopathy, roughly 77 hyperthyroidism and some 17 hyperthyroidism-to-ophthalmopathy patients. A discovery set of 100 or so patients (approximately 45 ophthalmopathy, 57 stable hyperthyroidism) was enrolled to explore V-J signatures distinguishing ophthalmopathy from hyperthyroidism. An independent validation cohort comprised fewer than 20 hyperthyroidism patients and about 16 patients who later progressed from hyperthyroidism to ophthalmopathy. In roughly six hyperthyroidism patients, the T-cell repertoires found in thyroid tissue were compared with those found in blood. Following sample collection, hyperthyroidism patients were given methimazole at a starting dose of 30 mg daily, and ophthalmopathy patients were given high-dose intravenous methylprednisolone. Overall results and qualifications from the work: In validation, the model predicted ophthalmopathy progression with 55% to 71% sensitivity and roughly 72% specificity; 12 predicted patients were CT-confirmed with GO in a median of approximately 6.5 months. Sample size was not statistically predetermined, and group allocation was not concealed from the investigators. Most expanded thyroid clonotypes with a frequency above 0.001 also appeared in blood, which suggests that blood repertoires may reflect the immune response in the thyroid. In cross-validation, the 13-signature model distinguished ophthalmopathy from stable hyperthyroidism with approximately 85% sensitivity and roughly 81% specificity, and in the test set the corresponding values were roughly 80% and 76%.

Hyperthyroidism patients were newly diagnosed, with disease duration under 2 months, and aged 18 to 65 years. Patients with other autoimmune diseases, uncontrolled infections, pregnancy or lactation were excluded. Clinical symptoms, serum thyroxine, TRAb, thyroid ultrasound and orbital computed tomography formed the basis of the diagnosis. Total RNA was extracted with Trizol reagent and quality-checked on an Agilent 2100 Bioanalyzer. For repertoire sequencing, TCR beta CDR3 regions were amplified from RNA transcripts. HTBI primers and the Qiagen OneStep RT-PCR kit were used in a first-round RT-PCR, which was followed by a second-round multiplex PCR, size selection and purification. Sequencing of the libraries was carried out on an Illumina HiSeq2000 in paired-end mode with 100 bp reads. For the original study's pipeline: SOAPnuke was used for read processing, and reads with adapters, uncalled bases, a mean Phred below 15, or no exact constant-primer or identifier match were discarded. COPE v1.2.5 was used to merge high-quality paired reads. Each unique nucleotide sequence was treated as a clonotype, and MiTCR v1.1 was used to align the clonotypes to the IMGT TRB V, D and J references. The analysis was limited to V-J combinations with a frequency above 0.0001, which together covered 99.2% of repertoires. For each V-J combination, a TCR clonal expansion and chaos score was defined as F50 clonal expansion divided by the chaos observed in the TCRdist matrix. Welch's t-statistics and random forest were used to reduce the features to 13 V-J combinations, which were then used as input to a naive Bayes classifier. The Morisita-Horn index was used to measure how similar the thyroid and blood repertoires were. The public reads were reanalyzed by TCRdb: fastp trimming at Q25, MiXCR alignment, in-frame beta chains only. Each entry merges the rows of one CDR3 protein and shows their most common DNA and genes. TCRdb's processing, not the authors' own work, is the source of the V and J calls. The sample table shows about 600,000 distinct CDR3 sequences, and roughly 40% are seen once. The ten largest clones add up to 3.5% to 5% of the sample.

At least ten counts were recorded for this clonotype. No cognate antigen has been identified for it. Base qualities were left out, and no much larger clone turns up one base away. This clonotype was sampled from an adult man with Graves' hyperthyroidism. The specimen was peripheral blood or thyroid tissue (not recorded which).

The nucleotide sequence is given as TGCAGTGCTAGAGTTGATCGCAGGGGCACGGGTAGGAAACTGTTTTTT. Its translation reads: CSARVDRRGTGRKLFF. This chain is built from TRBV20-1 and TRBJ1-4, and TRBD1 may be the D gene, going by 6 matching bases. From the cysteine through the phenylalanine, the CDR3 covers 16 amino acids. CDR3 DNA only is kept here, 48 bases in frame from base 1. V drops 1 base and J drops 11 bases, leaving 23 bases in between. From a lookup of the germline V gene (reference sequence), CDR1 and CDR2 are DFQATT and SNEGSKA.